This paragraph covers one T cell receptor beta chain sequence. The data stem from a study of Ad26.COV2.S vaccination and SARS-CoV-2 variants. The CDR3 totals 13 residues. V lost 4 bases to trimming and J lost 1 base, with 7 bases between them. CDR1 and CDR2 (germline): LGHDT, YNNKEL (reference sequence). Sequencing used immunoSEQ multiplex PCR; TCRdb keeps in-frame clones, though not all of them. Of around 340,000 clones in the sample, 75% to 90% are singletons; the top ten hold about 11%. Treatment of the sample: around 19 received Ad26.COV2.S at low or high dose, single or two shots; roughly 5 received placebo; per-sample allocation not given. Sample collection was performed on day 63 after the first vaccine or placebo injection.

Sample: peripheral blood, taken in a trial of Ad26.COV2.S vaccine versus placebo. The chain uses TRBV3-1 (or the pseudogene TRBV3-2) and TRBJ1-1, with D unclear. The sequence derives from a person aged 18-60 years who received the Ad26.COV2.S COVID-19 vaccine or a placebo. The CDR3 sequence: CASSRRQNTEAFF. CDR3 coding DNA: TGTGCCAGCAGCCGACGACAGAACACTGAAGCTTTCTTT.